The 32 T cell receptor beta chains in this list originate from one sample, sequenced in a study of cytomegalovirus exposure and HLA in healthy donors. Amplification used 60 Vbeta primers and 13 Jbeta primers. Repertoires were generated with immunoSEQ multiplex PCR, while TCRdb's copy carries only in-frame clones and drops some. Among around 130,000 clones, around 78% were seen once, and the ten largest hold roughly 1.5%. The sample comprised PBMCs. The receptor set was obtained from a young woman in good health and CMV-seronegative.

CDR3 in amino acids: CASSAIRQGTGEQFF. As DNA, the CDR3 is TGTGCCAGCAGTGCCATAAGGCAGGGTACGGGTGAGCAGTTCTTC. The V and J genes are TRBV6-1 and TRBJ2-1, with TRBD1 as a possible D gene (5 bases). Trimming stripped 4 bases from V and 9 bases from J, with 19 bases between. Germline V CDR1 and CDR2: MNHNS, SASEGT. The CDR3 length is 15 residues.

The rearrangement joins TRBV28 to TRBJ2-7; TRBD1 agrees at 11 bases. V lost 7 bases and J lost 2; bases outside the gene matches: 4. Germline values: CDR1 MDHEN, CDR2 SYDVKM. The CDR3 contains 14 residues. CDR3 nucleotides: TGTGCCAGCACCGGGACAGGGGGGACCTACGAGCAGTACTTC. As protein: CASTGTGGTYEQYF.

The chain employs TRBV10-3 and TRBJ1-3; maybe TRBD1 (6 bases). V was clipped by 8 bases and J by 0 bases, with 11 bases between them. The CDR3 totals 14 residues. CDR1 and CDR2 from the germline V gene are ENHRY and SYGVKD. In nucleotides, the CDR3 is TGTGCCATCGGTAGACAGGACTCTGGAAACACCATATATTTT. It yields the protein CAIGRQDSGNTIYF.

This clone was counted a single time. The chain recombines TRBV5-1 with TRBJ2-1, with a weak D call TRBD2 (6 bases). Germline V lookup: CDR1 SGHRS, CDR2 YFSETQ. Between the trimmed V and J ends, which lost 3 bases and 2 bases, there was a span of 24 bases. This CDR3 spans 19 amino acids. This chain's CDR3 is CASSSSGTPRTRPYNEQFF. In nucleotides, the CDR3 is TGCGCCAGCAGCTCCTCCGGGACTCCAAGGACCCGTCCCTACAATGAGCAGTTCTTC.

The gene calls are TRBV27 and TRBJ1-2; D uncertain. Between the trimmed V and J ends, which lost 4 bases and 4 bases, there was a span of 7 bases. The CDR3 covers 12 residues. Per germline, CDR1 MNHEY and CDR2 SMNVEV (reference sequence). This chain's CDR3 is CASSSSIYGYTF. The CDR3 nucleotides are TGTGCCAGCAGTTCGAGCATCTATGGCTACACCTTC.

The V gene is TRBV27, the J gene TRBJ1-4, with unresolved D. Trimming took 3 bases from V and 4 from J, leaving 9 bases between them. Germline V CDR1 and CDR2: MNHEY, SMNVEV (reference sequence). CDR3 length: 14 amino acids. The CDR3 DNA reads TGTGCCAGCAGTTTCGGCAGGTATAATGAAAAACTGTTTTTT. The encoded protein is CASSFGRYNEKLFF.

V gene TRBV6-1 combines with J gene TRBJ2-2, with TRBD1 identical over 8 bases. Germline V gene lookup returns CDR1 MNHNS and CDR2 SASEGT. The CDR3 has 18 amino acids. J lost 6 bases, V lost 1 base, and 13 bases had no gene match. This CDR3 is CASSEGAGGAKSPGELFF. The CDR3 DNA reads TGTGCCAGCAGTGAAGGGGCAGGGGGCGCAAAGAGTCCCGGGGAGCTGTTTTTT.

The rearrangement uses TRBV5-1 and TRBJ2-7, with 9 bases matching TRBD2. CDR3 length equals 14 residues. Germline-derived CDR1 and CDR2 are SGHRS and YFSETQ. V trimming: 4 bases; J trimming: 1 base; junction bases outside the gene matches: 3. CDR3 DNA: TGCGCCAGCAGCGTGGCGGGAGGGTCCTACGAGCAGTACTTC. Translating it yields CASSVAGGSYEQYF.

This clone was picked up one time. The chain couples TRBV30 to TRBJ1-6, with 10 positions matching TRBD1. CDR1 and CDR2 (germline): GTSNPN, SVGIG (reference sequence). The CDR3 has 15 residues. V lost 0 bases, J lost 7 bases, and 3 bases stayed unmatched. CDR3 coding DNA: TGTGCCTGGAGTGTCGGGACAGGGGAAAATTCACCCCTCCACTTT. Translation: CAWSVGTGENSPLHF.

The chain is built from TRBV2 and TRBJ1-1; 9 nucleotides line up with TRBD1. The CDR3 runs to 15 residues. CDR1 and CDR2 from the germline V gene are SNHLY and FYNNEI. V was pared by 8 bases and J by 5 bases, with 12 bases of the junction left unmatched. The CDR3: CASSGSGTGWTEAFF. CDR3 coding DNA: TGTGCCAGCTCTGGATCCGGGACAGGGTGGACTGAAGCTTTCTTT.

The CDR3 bases are TGCAGTGCTAGAAAAGACAATTCCCAGTACTTC. This gives the protein CSARKDNSQYF. The rearrangement links TRBV20-1 to TRBJ2-5; no definite D call. The V end lost 2 bases, the J end lost 9 bases, and 10 bases lay between the germline ends. CDR3 length: 11 residues. Germline lookup yields CDR1 DFQATT and CDR2 SNEGSKA (reference sequence).

V is TRBV18 and J is TRBJ2-7, with D possibly matching TRBD1 (5 bases). The V end was cut by 4 bases, the J end by 2 bases, with 15 bases between. Germline lookup yields CDR1 KGHSH and CDR2 LQKENI. The CDR3 sequence is 15 residues long. The DNA for the CDR3 is TGTGCCAGCTCACGAGTTGACGGACACCCCTACGAGCAGTACTTC. As protein: CASSRVDGHPYEQYF.

V usage is TRBV27 and J usage is TRBJ2-1; weak D call: TRBD2 (7 bases). In germline, CDR1 is MNHEY, CDR2 SMNVEV (reference sequence). Trimming removed 6 bases from V and 4 bases from J, with 22 bases in between. The CDR3 contains 17 residues. The CDR3 is CASSGGLTGGGYNEQFF. The CDR3 DNA reads as TGTGCCAGCAGCGGGGGGCTTACGGGAGGAGGTTACAATGAGCAGTTCTTC.

The V gene is TRBV19, the J gene TRBJ1-1; tentative D call: TRBD1 (5 bases). Germline-derived CDR1 and CDR2 are LNHDA and SQIVND (reference sequence). Trimming shortened V by 5 bases and J by 11 bases, and 12 bases separated the two germline ends. The CDR3 runs to 11 residues. In nucleotides, the CDR3 is TGTGCCAGTAGTTCCAGGGTCGGGGCTTTCTTT. It encodes CASSSRVGAFF.

The chain is built from TRBV5-1 and TRBJ1-1; TRBD1 matches 7 bases. The V gene's germline CDR1 is SGHRS and CDR2 YFSETQ. This CDR3 is built from 13 residues. With V trimmed by 5 bases and J by 9 bases, 10 bases remained unmatched. The CDR3 region is CASRLGQEDKAFF. The CDR3 DNA reads TGCGCCAGCAGACTCGGACAGGAGGATAAAGCTTTCTTT. The whole variable domain, remainder taken from reference TRBV5-1 and TRBJ1-1, is KAGVTQTPRYLIKTRGQQVTLSCSPISGHRSVSWYQQTPGQGLQFLFEYFSETQRNKGNFPGRFSGRQFSNSRSEMNVSTLELGDSALYLCASRLGQEDKAFFGQGTRLTVV.

This clone was seen only once. The rearrangement links TRBV27 to TRBJ2-7; tentative D call: TRBD2 (6 bases). This CDR3 has 14 residues. V lost 7 bases and J lost 1, with 14 bases in between. CDR1 is MNHEY, CDR2 SMNVEV, per germline (reference sequence). The CDR3 reads CASTWGSGSYEQYF. DNA of the CDR3: TGTGCCAGCACTTGGGGTAGCGGATCCTACGAGCAGTACTTC.

This clone was observed a few times. The CDR3 is CASSYGGMNTEAFF. Here the CDR3 DNA reads TGTGCCAGTAGTTACGGGGGAATGAACACTGAAGCTTTCTTT. The chain has TRBV19 and TRBJ1-1, with D possibly matching TRBD1 (5 bases). CDR1 is LNHDA and CDR2 is SQIVND in the germline V gene (reference sequence). Deletions cut 5 bases from V and 0 bases from J, with 10 bases between. The CDR3 is made up of 14 amino acids.

V is TRBV19 and J is TRBJ1-1; 12 nucleotides line up with TRBD1. CDR3 size: 17 residues. Germline V lookup: CDR1 LNHDA, CDR2 SQIVND (reference sequence). Germline trimming cut 3 bases from V and 3 bases from J; bases unmatched to any gene: 8. This CDR3 reads CASSISGTGGGHTEAFF. The CDR3 coding sequence is TGTGCCAGTAGTATTTCCGGGACAGGGGGCGGTCACACTGAAGCTTTCTTT.

The chain recombines TRBV6-5 with TRBJ2-1; D is perhaps TRBD2 (5 bases). Trimming stripped 0 bases from V and 5 bases from J, with 5 bases between. The CDR3 runs 13 residues. Germline lookup yields CDR1 MNHEY and CDR2 SVGAGI. DNA for the CDR3: TGTGCCAGCAGTTACTCGAGGGACAATGAGCAGTTCTTC. Translation gives CASSYSRDNEQFF.

This clone was counted a single time. The chain uses TRBV19 and TRBJ2-1; no clear D. This CDR3 comprises 11 residues. The V end was cut by 11 bases, the J end by 2 bases, with 7 bases between. Per germline, CDR1 LNHDA and CDR2 SQIVND (reference sequence). The CDR3 coding sequence is TGTGCCCGCGGCCCCTACAATGAGCAGTTCTTC. Its protein product is CARGPYNEQFF.

The genes are TRBV27 and TRBJ2-7; TRBD2 is a possible D gene (6 bases). This CDR3 is built from 17 residues. CDR1 is MNHEY and CDR2 is SMNVEV in the germline V gene (reference sequence). V lost 6 bases and J lost 0, with 21 bases in between. This chain's CDR3 is CASSPIGLASFSYEQYF. CDR3 bases: TGTGCCAGCAGCCCGATCGGGCTAGCGAGTTTCTCCTACGAGCAGTACTTC.

V and J are TRBV4-1 and TRBJ2-1, with a tentative D call TRBD2 (6 bases). V lost 4 bases to trimming and J lost 2 bases, with 18 bases between them. CDR1 MGHRA and CDR2 YSYEKL come from the germline V gene. There are 17 residues in the CDR3. The CDR3 here is CASSPGVAVKPYNEQFF. The CDR3 nucleotides are TGCGCCAGCAGCCCCGGGGTAGCGGTGAAGCCCTACAATGAGCAGTTCTTC.

The chain has TRBV7-9 and TRBJ2-2; TRBD2 might be the D (6 bases). Trimming shortened V by 11 bases and J by 7 bases, and 11 bases separated the two germline ends. Germline V gene lookup returns CDR1 SEHNR and CDR2 FQNEAQ (reference sequence). The CDR3 is 11 amino acids. The CDR3 reads CAGRELGELFF. CDR3 sequence (DNA): TGTGCCGGGCGGGAACTCGGGGAGCTGTTTTTT.

As concerns this clone: The CDR3 carries no conserved terminal phenylalanine or tryptophan, so it likely arises from a read error. The DNA is omitted, as the CDR3 cannot be located on it reliably, and the CDR3 follows TCRdb's listing. The gene calls are TRBV12-5 and TRBJ2-3; whether TRBD2, the table's D call, matches the DNA was not checked. The CDR3 extends over 10 residues, inclusive of both ends. CDR1 LGHNT and CDR2 FRNRAP come from the germline V gene. Here the CDR3 reads CASGLDSCEM.

The sample holds one count of this clone. The chain couples TRBV5-4 to TRBJ2-7; a weak D match, TRBD2 (5 bases). V lost 4 bases and J lost 0, with 14 bases in between. CDR3 size: 15 residues. The V gene's germline CDR1 is SGHNT and CDR2 YYREEE (reference sequence). CDR3: CASSPSGPLSYEQYF. In nucleotides, the CDR3 is TGTGCCAGCAGCCCGAGCGGACCCCTCTCCTACGAGCAGTACTTC.

A note on this clone: Compared with germline, one end of the junction differs, possibly owing to a read error. The rearrangement joins TRBV19 to TRBJ1-1; D perhaps matches TRBD1 (6 bases). Germline loops: CDR1 LNHDA, CDR2 SQIVND (reference sequence). The CDR3 totals 14 residues. In DNA form, the CDR3 reads TGTGCCAGTAGTGTAGACAGGATAGGCACTGAAGCTTTCTTT. It specifies CASSVDRIGTEAFF.

This sequence joins TRBV19 and TRBJ1-1; 8 bases are shared with TRBD1. Germline values: CDR1 LNHDA, CDR2 SQIVND (reference sequence). V was clipped by 5 bases and J by 5 bases; unmatched bases: 13. This CDR3 is 16 amino acids long. Written as DNA, the CDR3 is TGTGCCAGTAGTCGTGGGACAGGAGTTGAGGGAACTGAAGCTTTCTTT. This gives the protein CASSRGTGVEGTEAFF.

This chain joins TRBV9 and TRBJ1-1, with D unclear. Germline V gene data show CDR1 as SGDLS and CDR2 as YYNGEE. The CDR3 runs 14 residues. Trimming pared 3 bases from V and 0 bases from J, leaving 9 bases between. The CDR3 loop reads CASSATLMNTEAFF. The CDR3 DNA is TGTGCCAGCAGCGCGACACTTATGAACACTGAAGCTTTCTTT.

The chain employs TRBV5-1 and TRBJ2-5; 14 nucleotides agree with TRBD2. Germline assignment: CDR1 SGHRS and CDR2 YFSETQ. Trimming took 0 bases from V and 0 from J; bases not matched to a gene: 10. This CDR3 is 20 amino acids long. The CDR3, as DNA: TGCGCCAGCAGCTTGGTGGTGACTAGCGGGAGGGGGGGATACCAAGAGACCCAGTACTTC. Translated: CASSLVVTSGRGGYQETQYF.

This chain connects TRBV7-2 to TRBJ2-3, with a tentative D call TRBD2 (5 bases). The germline V and J ends were trimmed by 5 bases and 3 bases, with 9 bases remaining between them. Germline V gene lookup returns CDR1 SGHTA and CDR2 FQGNSA. This CDR3 has 13 residues. In DNA form, the CDR3 reads TGTGCCAGCAGCGAGGGCCCTACAGATACGCAGTATTTT. Translating it yields CASSEGPTDTQYF.

This clone was seen more than once but under ten times. The chain combines TRBV2 with TRBJ1-1; TRBD1 is a possible D gene (5 bases). Germline V gives CDR1 SNHLY, CDR2 FYNNEI. Trimming removed 1 base from V and 0 bases from J, with 9 bases in between. The CDR3 contains 15 residues. The CDR3 DNA is TGTGCCAGCAGTGAAGGGGCAGGGATGAACACTGAAGCTTTCTTT. Translating gives CASSEGAGMNTEAFF.

The V gene is TRBV29-1, the J gene TRBJ1-1; D gene unclear. The CDR3 is 14 residues long. Germline loops: CDR1 SQVTM, CDR2 ANQGSEA. V lost 6 bases, J lost 1 base, and 15 bases lay in between. CDR3 coding DNA: TGCAGCGTGATTCCGGGTTCGGAGAACACTGAAGCTTTCTTT. Translated, it gives CSVIPGSENTEAFF.